This T cell receptor (beta chain) was sequenced in a study of cytomegalovirus exposure and HLA in healthy donors. CDR1 ENHRY and CDR2 SYGVKD come from the germline V gene. The trim removed 8 bases at V and 4 bases at J, leaving 4 bases unmatched. This CDR3 spans 14 amino acids. The PCR employed 60 Vbeta primers together with 13 Jbeta primers. Some clones are missing from TCRdb's copy, which holds only in-frame ones; the method was immunoSEQ multiplex PCR. This sample has over 150,000 clones, with roughly 80% found just once. This chain uses TRBV10-3 with TRBJ2-3; 12 bases fit TRBD2. The sample comprised PBMCs. This TCR came from a man aged 25-40 years in good health and CMV-seropositive. The CDR3 sequence is CAISSGGAADTQYF. The CDR3 coding sequence is TGTGCCATCTCTAGCGGGGGGGCCGCAGATACGCAGTATTTT.